The next 24 T cell receptor beta chains were all read from a single sample in a study of blood T cell repertoires in COVID-19 (TCRdb year 2020). Receptors were amplified or captured by the immunoSEQ multiplex PCR assay. Here the immuneACCESS table is served through TCRdb, limited to in-frame sequences with V and J called. Missing clones are a known gap in these copies; in checked studies unresolved V genes cover under half, and the rest lacks a known reason. This sample is represented by about 200,000 clones; 89% of them were singletons. Jointly, the top ten make up 4% to 5.5% of the sample. Sequencing was carried out using peripheral blood. The source is a woman aged 40 to 49 with acute or convalescent COVID-19.

This sequence joins TRBV28 and TRBJ2-7; 9 nucleotides match TRBD1. CDR3 length equals 15 residues. V was pared by 6 bases and J by 11 bases, with 17 bases of the junction left unmatched. The germline CDR1 and CDR2 sequences are MDHEN and SYDVKM. The CDR3 sequence: CASSPGGRTGEVKYV. The CDR3 DNA reads TGTGCCAGCAGCCCGGGGGGAAGGACAGGGGAGGTGAAGTACGTC.

The CDR3 DNA reads as TGTGCCAGTAGTATACTTTCCGGGACAGGGCACCAAGAGACCCAGTACTTC. It translates to CASSILSGTGHQETQYF. J is TRBJ2-5 and V is TRBV19; 9 nucleotides agree with TRBD1. Unmatched junction bases numbered 7, after V lost 2 bases and J lost 0 bases. This CDR3 contains 17 residues. From germline, CDR1 is LNHDA and CDR2 SQIVND (reference sequence).

The CDR3 here is CASRIAGASEAFF. DNA for the CDR3: TGTGCCAGCAGGATTGCGGGGGCGTCTGAAGCTTTCTTT. The chain couples TRBV6-5 to TRBJ1-1, with D tentatively TRBD1 (6 bases). Per the germline V gene, CDR1 is MNHEY and CDR2 is SVGAGI. V lost 6 bases and J lost 6, with 14 bases in between. This CDR3 has 13 residues.

The V call is TRBV19, the J call TRBJ2-3, with a tentative D call TRBD1 (6 bases). Germline-derived CDR1 and CDR2 are LNHDA and SQIVND (reference sequence). V dropped 3 bases and J dropped 6 bases, with 16 bases sitting between them. This CDR3 is 15 amino acids long. Here the CDR3 DNA reads TGTGCCAGTAGTATGATACAGGGTACATGGGATACGCAGTATTTT. This translates into CASSMIQGTWDTQYF.

The chain combines TRBV27 with TRBJ2-1; 8 nucleotides agree with TRBD2. The junction had 8 bases not matched to a gene; V was cut back by 3 bases and J by 7 bases. Germline CDR1 MNHEY, CDR2 SMNVEV (reference sequence). The CDR3 covers 15 residues. CDR3 DNA: TGTGCCAGCAGTTTTGTCGGGGGGGCGGGTAATGAGCAGTTCTTC. Its translation is CASSFVGGAGNEQFF.

The chain uses TRBV2 and TRBJ2-2; 11 bases match TRBD1. Germline-derived CDR1 and CDR2 are SNHLY and FYNNEI. The CDR3 contains 15 residues. After removal of 7 bases from V and 0 bases from J, the junction contained 1 base not matched to a gene. The CDR3 nucleotides read TGTGCCAGCAAGGGACAGGGGGCGAACACCGGGGAGCTGTTTTTT. Translating gives CASKGQGANTGELFF.

The chain uses TRBV4-1 and TRBJ1-2; D is unresolved. This CDR3 has 18 residues. Trimming removed 0 bases from V and 0 bases from J, with 17 bases in between. Germline loops: CDR1 MGHRA, CDR2 YSYEKL. The CDR3: CASSQDRLVQLPNYGYTF. The CDR3 DNA is TGCGCCAGCAGCCAAGATCGTTTGGTACAGTTGCCTAACTATGGCTACACCTTC.

The chain joins TRBV27 to TRBJ2-3; 8 nucleotides align to TRBD2. CDR3 length equals 15 residues. Germline V lookup: CDR1 MNHEY, CDR2 SMNVEV (reference sequence). Unmatched junction bases numbered 11, after V lost 6 bases and J lost 6 bases. CDR3 sequence reads: CASRLASGPRDTQYF. The CDR3 bases are TGTGCCAGCAGACTCGCTAGCGGGCCCCGGGATACGCAGTATTTT.

Only one count was recorded for this clone. This sequence joins TRBV30 and TRBJ1-2, with D hard to call. V was trimmed by 2 bases and J by 6 bases, leaving 13 bases between them. The CDR3 is made up of 13 amino acids. Per germline, CDR1 GTSNPN and CDR2 SVGIG (reference sequence). CDR3 in amino acids: CAWSIGGFNGYTF. CDR3 DNA sequence: TGTGCCTGGAGTATAGGAGGGTTTAATGGCTACACCTTC.

The V and J genes are TRBV4-2 and TRBJ2-1, with D tentatively TRBD1 (7 bases). This CDR3 is built from 18 residues. Germline V gene lookup returns CDR1 LGHNA and CDR2 YNFKEQ. V dropped 4 bases and J dropped 4 bases, with 23 bases sitting between them. The CDR3: CASSLPLGGQGDYNEQFF. The CDR3, as DNA: TGTGCCAGCAGCCTACCCTTAGGAGGGCAGGGGGATTACAATGAGCAGTTCTTC.

The chain uses TRBV7-8 and TRBJ1-3; D not certain. Per germline, CDR1 SGHVS and CDR2 FQNEAQ. The CDR3 has 14 residues. Deletions cut 3 bases from V and 4 bases from J, with 10 bases between. CDR3 in amino acids: CASSFAVGGNTIYF. For the CDR3, the DNA is TGTGCCAGCAGCTTCGCCGTCGGGGGAAACACCATATATTTT.

The chain carries TRBV14 and TRBJ2-1; TRBD1 might be the D (5 bases). This CDR3 contains 16 residues. Looked up from germline, CDR1 is SGHDN and CDR2 is FVKESK. Between the trimmed V and J ends, which lost 0 bases and 7 bases, there was a span of 16 bases. CDR3 in amino acids: CASSQDRYRPLNEQFF. Written as DNA, the CDR3 is TGTGCCAGCAGCCAAGATCGATACAGGCCTTTAAATGAGCAGTTCTTC.

V usage is TRBV6-4 and J usage is TRBJ2-3; D perhaps matches TRBD1 (5 bases). The CDR3 extends over 13 amino acids. Germline-derived CDR1 and CDR2 are MRHNA and SNTAGT. V lost 3 bases and J 6 bases, leaving 10 bases between the germline ends. In nucleotides, the CDR3 is TGTGCCAGCAGTGAGCAAGGGGTTGATACGCAGTATTTT. Amino acid sequence: CASSEQGVDTQYF.

V gene TRBV6-1 combines with J gene TRBJ2-7; D may be TRBD2 (5 bases). V gave up 3 bases and J gave up 7 bases, with 13 bases separating them. The CDR3 extends over 13 amino acids. Germline CDR1 and CDR2: MNHNS and SASEGT. The CDR3 here is CASSETGEREQYV. CDR3 DNA sequence: TGTGCCAGCAGTGAGACCGGGGAGCGGGAGCAGTACGTC.

The CDR3 nucleotides read TGTGCCAGTAGTTCCAGGCGCGGGGAGCTGTTTTTT. This translates into CASSSRRGELFF. The chain is built from TRBV19 and TRBJ2-2, with D uncertain. The CDR3 has 12 amino acids. V lost 5 bases to trimming and J lost 7 bases, with 8 bases between them. Looked up from germline, CDR1 is LNHDA and CDR2 is SQIVND (reference sequence).

A single count supports this clone. The V call is TRBV5-6, the J call TRBJ1-2; D not resolved. Trimming took 5 bases from V and 1 from J, leaving 12 bases between them. CDR3 length equals 14 residues. Per germline, CDR1 SGHDT and CDR2 YYEEEE. CDR3 loop: CASSRDNLNYGYTF. CDR3 nucleotides: TGTGCCAGCAGTCGAGACAACCTTAACTATGGCTACACCTTC.

The V and J genes are TRBV5-6 and TRBJ1-1; unclear D gene. V lost 1 base, J lost 6 bases, and 10 bases lay in between. CDR3 length equals 13 residues. Germline V lookup: CDR1 SGHDT, CDR2 YYEEEE. The CDR3 here is CASSLRSPAEAFF. Written as DNA, the CDR3 is TGTGCCAGCAGCTTGAGAAGTCCGGCTGAAGCTTTCTTT.

The gene calls are TRBV19 and TRBJ1-3, with D hard to call. CDR3 length: 14 residues. Germline-derived CDR1 and CDR2 are LNHDA and SQIVND (reference sequence). The V gene lost 7 bases and the J gene lost 11 bases, with 21 bases spanning the gap. This CDR3 is CASNPTSPLGSIYF. The CDR3 bases are TGTGCCAGTAACCCAACTAGCCCACTCGGGTCCATATATTTT.

This clone was recorded only once. V is TRBV19 and J is TRBJ1-2; the match to TRBD1 covers 8 bases. Germline V gene data show CDR1 as LNHDA and CDR2 as SQIVND (reference sequence). After removal of 5 bases from V and 4 bases from J, the junction contained 15 bases not matched to a gene. The CDR3 runs to 17 residues. The DNA for the CDR3 is TGTGCCAGTAGTTCAATGGGACAGGAAGTCCTTTTCTATGGCTACACCTTC. This gives the protein CASSSMGQEVLFYGYTF.

In its sample, this clone was seen once. J is TRBJ1-2 and V is TRBV5-5; 11 bases are shared with TRBD1. V was clipped by 5 bases and J by 3 bases; unmatched bases: 3. The CDR3 is made up of 14 amino acids. Germline values: CDR1 SGHKS, CDR2 YYEKEE (reference sequence). The CDR3 DNA reads TGTGCCAGCAGGCGGACAGGGGGCGACTATGGCTACACCTTC. Translating it yields CASRRTGGDYGYTF.

V gene TRBV9 combines with J gene TRBJ2-7; 7 bases are a match to TRBD1. The CDR3 has 15 residues. Germline CDR1 SGDLS, CDR2 YYNGEE. The CDR3 sequence is CASSVLLTGTIEPVV. DNA of the CDR3: TGTGCCAGCAGCGTTCTGTTGACAGGGACCATCGAACCGGTCGTC.

V usage is TRBV6-6 and J usage is TRBJ1-2, with 11 bases fitting TRBD1. This CDR3 has 14 residues. Unmatched junction bases numbered 3, after V lost 5 bases and J lost 4 bases. CDR1 is MNHNY and CDR2 is SVGAGI in the germline V gene (reference sequence). CDR3 sequence: CASSRGTGGYGYTF. CDR3 nucleotide sequence: TGTGCCAGCAGTCGCGGGACAGGGGGCTATGGCTACACCTTC.

The chain links TRBV7-3 to TRBJ2-5; weak D call: TRBD2 (5 bases). This CDR3 has 14 amino acids. Germline CDR1 is SGHTA and CDR2 is FQGTGA. Trimming removed 1 base at V and 2 bases at J, with 8 bases between. This CDR3 is CASSLIGGQETQYF. As DNA, the CDR3 is TGTGCCAGCAGCTTAATTGGCGGGCAAGAGACCCAGTACTTC.

The V and J genes are TRBV19 and TRBJ2-6, with a tentative D call TRBD1 (5 bases). Germline V gives CDR1 LNHDA, CDR2 SQIVND (reference sequence). There are 16 residues in the CDR3. Trimming removed 3 bases at V and 0 bases at J, with 9 bases between. The CDR3 protein is CASSIQGASGANVLTF. CDR3 bases: TGTGCCAGTAGTATCCAGGGCGCCTCTGGGGCCAACGTCCTGACTTTC.